A single sample is the source of the 28 T cell receptor beta chains below, sequenced in a study of T cell repertoires and HLA-DP antigens (dated by TCRdb to the late 2010s). The library was obtained by the immunoSEQ multiplex PCR assay. TCRdb holds this immuneACCESS table with in-frame rearrangements only. Some clones are missing; in checked studies, unresolved V genes explain under half, and the rest has no known cause. Across this sample there are roughly 70,000 clones, with roughly 78% seen only once. The leading ten clones occupy roughly 1.5% of the sample. Their antigens are not known. The sequencing input was CD4+ T cells from PBMCs. Receptor source: a man aged 60 to 69 in good health and CMV-seronegative.

The chain links TRBV6-5 to TRBJ2-7, with 7 bases fitting TRBD1. Germline V gene lookup returns CDR1 MNHEY and CDR2 SVGAGI. V shed 7 bases and J 3 bases; nucleotides not matched to a gene: 12. The CDR3 sequence is 15 residues long. The chain's CDR3 is CASTSRAGGHYEQYF. DNA for the CDR3: TGTGCCAGCACCTCCCGGGCAGGGGGACACTACGAGCAGTACTTC.

The genes are TRBV9 and TRBJ2-5; D gene uncertain. This CDR3 has 16 amino acids. The V gene lost 0 bases and the J gene lost 2 bases, with 14 bases spanning the gap. Germline CDR1 SGDLS, CDR2 YYNGEE. CDR3 in amino acids: CASSVGPPVGQETQYF. The CDR3 DNA reads TGTGCCAGCAGCGTAGGTCCCCCTGTCGGGCAAGAGACCCAGTACTTC.

This chain uses TRBV29-1 with TRBJ2-3; D gene uncertain. CDR1 and CDR2 from the germline V gene are SQVTM and ANQGSEA. The V end lost 8 bases, the J end lost 0 bases, and 18 bases lay between the germline ends. The CDR3 has 15 residues. CDR3 region: CSSSLVAYSTDTQYF. The CDR3 DNA sequence: TGCAGCTCATCACTTGTGGCCTATAGCACAGATACGCAGTATTTT.

The chain recombines TRBV29-1 with TRBJ2-4, with TRBD1 identical over 10 bases. Germline V gives CDR1 SQVTM, CDR2 ANQGSEA. The ends lost 4 bases at V and 6 bases at J; junction bases unmatched: 9. The CDR3 contains 15 residues. CDR3 protein: CSVADRGRFGNIQYF. CDR3 DNA sequence: TGCAGCGTTGCTGACAGGGGGCGCTTCGGAAACATTCAGTACTTC.

This clone was counted many times. This chain joins TRBV6-5 and TRBJ1-6; D might be TRBD1 (5 bases). V was clipped by 6 bases and J by 9 bases, with 18 bases between them. The germline V gene has CDR1 MNHEY and CDR2 SVGAGI. CDR3 length: 15 amino acids. The CDR3 here is CASSPVQGLVSPLHF. CDR3 DNA sequence: TGTGCCAGCAGCCCCGTGCAGGGCCTTGTTTCACCCCTCCACTTT.

The gene calls are TRBV6-1 and TRBJ1-1; possibly TRBD1 for D (5 bases). From germline, CDR1 is MNHNS and CDR2 SASEGT. The CDR3 has 14 residues. V was cut by 3 bases and J by 6 bases, with 14 bases left in between. DNA for the CDR3: TGTGCCAGCAGTGAGGGGGGAGTAGTGTCTGAAGCTTTCTTT. This sequence encodes CASSEGGVVSEAFF.

The genes are TRBV28 and TRBJ1-4, with D perhaps matching TRBD1 (5 bases). Trimming pared 2 bases from V and 3 bases from J, leaving 10 bases between. The CDR3 is 15 amino acids. Per the germline V gene, CDR1 is MDHEN and CDR2 is SYDVKM. The CDR3 loop reads CASSLVGPANEKLFF. DNA of the CDR3: TGTGCCAGCAGTTTAGTGGGGCCAGCTAATGAAAAACTGTTTTTT. The whole variable domain, remainder taken from reference TRBV28 and TRBJ1-4, is DVKVTQSSRYLVKRTGEKVFLECVQDMDHENMFWYRQDPGLGLRLIYFSYDVKMKEKGDIPEGYSVSREKKERFSLILESASTNQTSMYLCASSLVGPANEKLFFGSGTQLSVL.

The V and J genes are TRBV30 and TRBJ1-4; D uncertain. This CDR3 is 14 amino acids long. Trimming removed 7 bases at V and 0 bases at J, with 12 bases between. The germline V gene has CDR1 GTSNPN and CDR2 SVGIG (reference sequence). The CDR3 DNA follows: TGTGCCTACCAACCCACCTCAACTAATGAAAAACTGTTTTTT. Translated, it gives CAYQPTSTNEKLFF. Variable domain in full (rest from reference TRBV30 and TRBJ1-4): SQTIHQWPATLVQPVGSPLSLECTVEGTSNPNLYWYRQAAGRGLQLLFYSVGIGQISSEVPQNLSASRPQDRQFILSSKKLLLSDSGFYLCAYQPTSTNEKLFFGSGTQLSVL.

This clone was seen more than once but under ten times. This chain uses TRBV10-2 with TRBJ1-6; tentative D call: TRBD1 (6 bases). The CDR3 extends over 14 amino acids. The germline gives CDR1 WSHSY, CDR2 SAAADI. With 4 bases removed from V and 10 bases from J, the gap between germline ends came to 14 bases. CDR3 DNA sequence: TGCGCCAGCAGTGGAGCGGGGGCCTACTCACCCCTCCACTTT. Protein product: CASSGAGAYSPLHF.

This chain connects TRBV6-6 to TRBJ2-7; no firm D call. This CDR3 is built from 12 residues. Germline CDR1 reads MNHNY; CDR2 reads SVGAGI (reference sequence). Trimming left V 10 bases short and J 0 bases short, with 10 bases between. CDR3 amino acids: CATQTSSYEQYF. CDR3 nucleotides: TGTGCCACCCAAACGAGCTCCTACGAGCAGTACTTC.

The V gene is TRBV2, the J gene TRBJ1-6; D is possibly TRBD1 (6 bases). Trimming cost V 10 bases and J 10 bases, with 14 bases left between them. The CDR3 length is 12 residues. Per the germline V gene, CDR1 is SNHLY and CDR2 is FYNNEI. The CDR3 is CATQGLRSPLHF. DNA for the CDR3: TGTGCCACCCAGGGGTTGCGATCACCCCTCCACTTT.

The V gene is TRBV10-3, the J gene TRBJ2-1; 11 nucleotides line up with TRBD2. Germline CDR1 is ENHRY and CDR2 is SYGVKD. Unmatched junction bases numbered 1, after V lost 6 bases and J lost 0 bases. The CDR3 is 15 amino acids. The CDR3 protein is CAISGTSGSYNEQFF. The CDR3 DNA follows: TGTGCCATCAGCGGGACTAGCGGCTCCTACAATGAGCAGTTCTTC.

The chain carries TRBV7-2 and TRBJ2-2; D may be TRBD2 (6 bases). With 5 bases removed from V and 8 bases from J, the gap between germline ends came to 9 bases. The CDR3 totals 12 residues. Germline-derived CDR1 and CDR2 are SGHTA and FQGNSA. In nucleotides, the CDR3 is TGTGCCAGCAGCCCGACTAGGGGGGAGCTGTTTTTT. Amino acid sequence: CASSPTRGELFF. Supplemented by reference TRBV7-2 and TRBJ2-2, the full variable domain reads GAGVSQSPSNKVTEKGKDVELRCDPISGHTALYWYRQSLGQGLEFLIYFQGNSAPDKSGLPSDRFSAERTGGSVSTLTIQRTQQEDSAVYLCASSPTRGELFFGEGSRLTVL.

J is TRBJ1-2 and V is TRBV7-2; a weak D match, TRBD1 (6 bases). V was cut by 4 bases and J by 7 bases, with 16 bases left in between. CDR1 is SGHTA and CDR2 is FQGNSA in the germline V gene. This CDR3 region has 14 residues. This CDR3 is CASSSNRVLSGYTF. In nucleotides, the CDR3 is TGTGCCAGCAGCTCTAACAGGGTCCTTTCTGGCTACACCTTC. Supplemented by reference TRBV7-2 and TRBJ1-2, the full variable domain reads GAGVSQSPSNKVTEKGKDVELRCDPISGHTALYWYRQSLGQGLEFLIYFQGNSAPDKSGLPSDRFSAERTGGSVSTLTIQRTQQEDSAVYLCASSSNRVLSGYTFGSGTRLTVV.

This chain joins TRBV4-1 and TRBJ1-4; D gene ambiguous. The CDR3 length is 13 residues. Germline CDR1 is MGHRA and CDR2 is YSYEKL. V lost 4 bases and J lost 8, with 11 bases in between. CDR3 sequence: CASSLILKEKLFF. CDR3 in DNA: TGCGCCAGCAGCCTCATTCTAAAGGAAAAACTGTTTTTT.

In nucleotides, the CDR3 is TGCGCCAGCAGCCCTAGCGGGAGCCCAGATACGCAGTATTTT. It translates to CASSPSGSPDTQYF. This chain connects TRBV5-1 to TRBJ2-3, with TRBD2 identical over 10 bases. From germline, CDR1 is SGHRS and CDR2 YFSETQ. This CDR3 spans 14 amino acids. V shed 4 bases, J shed 4 bases, and the junction held 3 bases outside the gene matches.

The chain is built from TRBV6-5 and TRBJ1-2, with D perhaps TRBD1 (6 bases). The CDR3 extends over 14 amino acids. Germline assignment: CDR1 MNHEY and CDR2 SVGAGI. Deletions cut 11 bases from V and 4 bases from J, with 20 bases between. This CDR3 is CAVLPTGSRYGYTF. The DNA of the CDR3 is TGTGCCGTACTTCCTACAGGGTCGCGCTATGGCTACACCTTC.

V usage is TRBV19 and J usage is TRBJ2-5; 12 bases agree with TRBD2. Germline V gene data show CDR1 as LNHDA and CDR2 as SQIVND (reference sequence). CDR3 length equals 19 residues. The junction had 12 bases not matched to a gene; V was cut back by 4 bases and J by 0 bases. CDR3 in amino acids: CASSTDRNGLAGYQETQYF. The CDR3 DNA is TGTGCCAGTAGTACGGACAGGAATGGACTAGCGGGATACCAAGAGACCCAGTACTTC.

V and J are TRBV29-1 and TRBJ2-2; D is possibly TRBD1 (6 bases). From germline, CDR1 is SQVTM and CDR2 ANQGSEA. Trimming stripped 2 bases from V and 7 bases from J, with 14 bases between. The CDR3 contains 14 residues. The CDR3 sequence is CSVEQGQHGGELFF. For the CDR3, the DNA is TGCAGCGTTGAACAGGGGCAGCACGGCGGGGAGCTGTTTTTT.

J is TRBJ2-3 and V is TRBV5-1; 9 bases align to TRBD2. The V gene's germline CDR1 is SGHRS and CDR2 YFSETQ. The V gene end was trimmed by 7 bases and the J gene end by 6 bases; junction bases not matched to a gene: 9. The CDR3 is 14 residues long. Written as DNA, the CDR3 is TGCGCCAGCGGTGCGGGGGGGCCGGGGGATACGCAGTATTTT. Residues: CASGAGGPGDTQYF.

The rearrangement uses TRBV5-8 and TRBJ2-1, with 12 bases that match TRBD2. V lost 4 bases to trimming and J lost 5 bases; unmatched junction nucleotides: 4. The germline gives CDR1 SGHTS, CDR2 YDEGEE. CDR3 size: 15 residues. The CDR3 nucleotides read TGTGCCAGCAGCCACCGGACTAGCGGGAACAATGAGCAGTTCTTC. It is translated as CASSHRTSGNNEQFF.

The chain links TRBV19 to TRBJ1-2; D uncertain. This CDR3 region has 13 residues. Germline V gives CDR1 LNHDA, CDR2 SQIVND (reference sequence). Trimming removed 6 bases from V and 1 base from J, with 9 bases in between. The CDR3 coding sequence is TGTGCCAGTAGGTCGGACCGTAACTATGGCTACACCTTC. Encoded protein: CASRSDRNYGYTF.

V and J are TRBV5-1 and TRBJ2-1; TRBD2 matches at 11 bases. CDR3 length: 16 residues. Germline V lookup: CDR1 SGHRS, CDR2 YFSETQ. Trimming removed 5 bases from V and 9 bases from J; junction bases left unmatched: 13. The CDR3 bases are TGCGCCAGCAGGGGTACGTCTAGCGGGAGGAGGAGTGAGCAGTTCTTC. It specifies CASRGTSSGRRSEQFF.

This clone was picked up a small number of times. The CDR3 protein is CASRGLGDPRGELFF. Written as DNA, the CDR3 is TGTGCCAGCAGAGGACTAGGAGACCCCAGGGGGGAGCTGTTTTTT. The chain combines TRBV6-1 with TRBJ2-2; 7 positions agree with TRBD2. With V trimmed by 6 bases and J by 8 bases, 12 bases remained unmatched. Germline V gene lookup returns CDR1 MNHNS and CDR2 SASEGT. The CDR3 covers 15 residues.

The rearrangement links TRBV15 to TRBJ2-5, with 7 nucleotides matching TRBD2. V was clipped by 2 bases and J by 7 bases; unmatched bases: 7. The CDR3 extends over 14 amino acids. The germline gives CDR1 LNHNV, CDR2 YYDKDF (reference sequence). CDR3 region: CATSRPRLAGTQYF. The CDR3 DNA follows: TGTGCCACCAGCAGACCTAGACTAGCTGGGACCCAGTACTTC.

This chain joins TRBV10-1 and TRBJ2-1; 13 bases are a match to TRBD2. The CDR3 consists of 17 residues. CDR1 is WNHNN, CDR2 SYGVQD, per germline (reference sequence). Losses at the gene ends were 10 bases for V and 1 base for J; bases not matched to a gene: 10. The CDR3 nucleotides read TGCGCCATCGGGCTTCGGGGACTAGCGGGATCCTACAATGAGCAGTTCTTC. Protein: CAIGLRGLAGSYNEQFF.

The chain is built from TRBV7-9 and TRBJ1-6; 10 nucleotides align to TRBD1. Germline CDR1 SEHNR, CDR2 FQNEAQ (reference sequence). There are 15 residues in the CDR3. The trim removed 1 base at V and 8 bases at J, leaving 2 bases unmatched. CDR3 bases: TGTGCCAGCAGCTTAGTAGGGACAGGGGATTCACCCCTCCACTTT. Protein product: CASSLVGTGDSPLHF.

This chain uses TRBV7-3 with TRBJ2-2, with D uncertain. Germline-derived CDR1 and CDR2 are SGHTA and FQGTGA. There are 14 residues in the CDR3. Trimming stripped 8 bases from V and 1 base from J, with 11 bases between. DNA of the CDR3: TGTGCCAGCCGGCCGCCAGAGAACACCGGGGAGCTGTTTTTT. It encodes CASRPPENTGELFF.